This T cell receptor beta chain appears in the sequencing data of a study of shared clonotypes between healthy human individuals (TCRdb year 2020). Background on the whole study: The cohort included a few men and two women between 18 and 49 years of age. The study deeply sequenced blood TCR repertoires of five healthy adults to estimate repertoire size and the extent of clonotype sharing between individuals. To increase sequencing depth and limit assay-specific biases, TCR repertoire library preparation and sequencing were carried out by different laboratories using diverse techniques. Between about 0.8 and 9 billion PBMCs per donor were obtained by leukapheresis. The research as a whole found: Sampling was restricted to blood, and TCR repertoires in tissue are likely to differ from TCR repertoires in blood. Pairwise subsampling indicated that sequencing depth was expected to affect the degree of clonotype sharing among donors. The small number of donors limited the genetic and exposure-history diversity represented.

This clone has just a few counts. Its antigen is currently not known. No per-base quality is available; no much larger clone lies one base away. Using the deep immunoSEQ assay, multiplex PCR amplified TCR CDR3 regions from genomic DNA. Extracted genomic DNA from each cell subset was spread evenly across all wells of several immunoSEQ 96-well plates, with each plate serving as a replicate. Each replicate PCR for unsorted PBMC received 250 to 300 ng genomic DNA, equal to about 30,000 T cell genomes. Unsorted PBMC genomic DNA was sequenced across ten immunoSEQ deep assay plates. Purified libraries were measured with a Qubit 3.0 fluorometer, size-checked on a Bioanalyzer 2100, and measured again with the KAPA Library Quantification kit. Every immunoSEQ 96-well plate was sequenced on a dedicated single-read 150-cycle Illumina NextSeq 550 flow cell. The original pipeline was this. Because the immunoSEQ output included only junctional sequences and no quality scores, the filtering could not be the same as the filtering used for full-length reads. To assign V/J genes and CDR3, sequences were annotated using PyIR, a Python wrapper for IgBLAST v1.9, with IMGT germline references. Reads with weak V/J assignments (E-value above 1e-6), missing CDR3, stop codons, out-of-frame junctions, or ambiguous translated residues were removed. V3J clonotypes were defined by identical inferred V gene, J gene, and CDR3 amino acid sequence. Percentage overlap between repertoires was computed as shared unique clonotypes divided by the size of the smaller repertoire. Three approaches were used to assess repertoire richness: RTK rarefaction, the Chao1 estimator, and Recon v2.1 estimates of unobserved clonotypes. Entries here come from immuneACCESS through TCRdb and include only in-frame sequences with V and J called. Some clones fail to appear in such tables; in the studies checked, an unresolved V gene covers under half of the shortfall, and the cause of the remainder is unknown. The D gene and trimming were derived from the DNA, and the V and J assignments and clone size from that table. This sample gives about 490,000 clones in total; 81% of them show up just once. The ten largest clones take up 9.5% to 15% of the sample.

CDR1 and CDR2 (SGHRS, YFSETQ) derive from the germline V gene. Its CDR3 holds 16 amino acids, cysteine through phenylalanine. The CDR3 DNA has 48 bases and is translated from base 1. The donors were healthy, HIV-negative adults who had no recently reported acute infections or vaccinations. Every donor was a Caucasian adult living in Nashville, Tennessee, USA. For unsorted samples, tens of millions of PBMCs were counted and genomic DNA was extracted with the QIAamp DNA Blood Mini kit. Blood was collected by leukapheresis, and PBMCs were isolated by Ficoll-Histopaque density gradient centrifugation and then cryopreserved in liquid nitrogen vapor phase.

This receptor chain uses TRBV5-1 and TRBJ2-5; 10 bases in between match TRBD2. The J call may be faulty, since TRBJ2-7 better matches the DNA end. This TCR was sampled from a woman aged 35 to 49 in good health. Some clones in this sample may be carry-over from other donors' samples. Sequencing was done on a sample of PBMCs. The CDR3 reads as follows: CASSDPLAGENYEQYF. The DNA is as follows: TGCGCCAGCAGCGATCCCCTAGCGGGAGAAAACTACGAGCAGTACTTC.